The next 6 T cell receptor beta chains were all read from a single sample in a study of CD8+CD57+ T cells in acquired aplastic anemia (dated by TCRdb to the late 2010s). The reads were generated on an Illumina HiSeq 2000. Profiling of TCR beta VDJ combinations and CDR3 sequences used genomic DNA as the template. Using fastp at Q25 and MiXCR, TCRdb reprocessed the public reads and kept productive beta chains. Every entry covers one CDR3 protein and lists the most common genes and DNA from its rows. The sample records 130,000 or so distinct CDR3 sequences, 41% of which are singletons. The ten largest clones add up to 6.5% to 10% of the sample. The sample comprised sorted CD4+, CD8+, or CD8+CD57+ T cells (not recorded which) from PBMCs. These TCRs come from a human donor in good health, serving as a control.

V usage is TRBV20-1 and J usage is TRBJ1-1; D not resolved. Germline CDR1 DFQATT, CDR2 SNEGSKA (reference sequence). This CDR3 is 13 amino acids long. V was clipped by 6 bases and J by 4 bases, with 15 bases between them. The CDR3 sequence: CSAIQTIITEAFF. DNA for the CDR3: TGCAGTGCCATACAGACCATAATCACTGAAGCTTTCTTT.

In this sample, this clonotype turned up many times. The chain recombines TRBV6-1 with TRBJ1-1, with a weak D call TRBD1 (5 bases). V gave up 1 base and J gave up 11 bases, with 17 bases separating them. CDR1 is MNHNS and CDR2 is SASEGT in the germline V gene. The CDR3 is made up of 14 amino acids. The CDR3 protein is CASSEEDKGFDAFF. The CDR3 DNA is TGTGCCAGCAGTGAAGAGGACAAGGGTTTCGACGCTTTCTTT.

This chain joins TRBV19 and TRBJ2-7, with TRBD2 matching over 10 bases. Germline CDR1 reads LNHDA; CDR2 reads SQIVND (reference sequence). The junction had 2 bases not matched to a gene; V was cut back by 3 bases and J by 3 bases. The CDR3 totals 14 residues. The DNA for the CDR3 is TGTGCCAGTAGTATTGCTAGCGGGAGCTACGAGCAGTACTTC. It specifies CASSIASGSYEQYF.

Remarks on this clonotype: This could be a read error, since a much larger clone is one nucleotide away. The J gene is TRBJ2-3, the V gene TRBV5-4, with D possibly being TRBD2 (6 bases). Trimming removed 3 bases at V and 2 bases at J, with 16 bases between. Germline CDR1 and CDR2: SGHNT and YYREEE (reference sequence). This CDR3 has 16 residues. CDR3: CASSSLIGRVTDTQYF. In DNA, the CDR3 is TGTGCCAGCAGCTCGTTAATCGGGAGAGTCACAGATACGCAGTATTTT.

This chain links TRBV3-1 with TRBJ2-4, with a possible D match to TRBD2 (6 bases). CDR1 and CDR2 (germline): LGHDT, YNNKEL (reference sequence). V lost 3 bases, J lost 2 bases, and 8 bases lay in between. The CDR3 is 14 amino acids. CDR3 sequence reads: CASSQGGSKNIQYF. The DNA for the CDR3 is TGTGCCAGCAGCCAGGGGGGTTCCAAAAACATTCAGTACTTC.

Note on this clonotype: No DNA is shown, since the ends of the CDR3 on it are uncertain; the CDR3 is the one TCRdb lists. The genes are TRBV10-2 and TRBJ2-2; the table assigns TRBD1, which was not confirmed against the DNA. The CDR3 spans 18 amino acids, including both terminal residues. CDR1 WSHSY and CDR2 SAAADI come from the germline V gene. CDR3 in amino acids: CASSRSTGNEQFFGELFF.